This TCR beta chain is from a study of blood T cell repertoires in COVID-19. Assay used: immunoSEQ multiplex PCR; TCRdb lists only in-frame clones, some missing. There are approximately 220,000 clones in the sample; about four fifths occur only once, and around 2.5% lies in the top ten. CDR1 is WNHNN, CDR2 SYGVQD, per germline (reference sequence). Trimming cost V 2 bases and J 8 bases, with 10 bases left between them. This CDR3 is built from 13 residues. This receptor was identified in a woman aged 40 to 55 with active or convalescent COVID-19. The sample was peripheral blood. This chain uses TRBV10-1 with TRBJ2-1; D is unresolved. CDR3 DNA sequence: TGCGCCAGCAGTGAGATAGATGGTGATGAGCAGTTCTTC. This translates into CASSEIDGDEQFF.